These 21 T cell receptor beta chains share one sample of origin, sequenced in a study of blood T cell repertoires in COVID-19. Clones were read by immunoSEQ multiplex PCR, and TCRdb kept only the in-frame ones, dropping some. The sample includes roughly 100,000 clones, around 73% of them seen just once. The sequenced sample consisted of peripheral blood. The origin of the receptors is a man between 60 and 75 years old with active or convalescent COVID-19.

This chain joins TRBV5-1 and TRBJ1-1; no definite D call. V dropped 8 bases and J dropped 1 base, with 12 bases sitting between them. The CDR3 loop spans 13 amino acids. Germline V gene lookup returns CDR1 SGHRS and CDR2 YFSETQ. The CDR3 DNA is TGCGCCAGTCACCCAGGAGGGAACACTGAAGCTTTCTTT. Translating gives CASHPGGNTEAFF.

J is TRBJ1-1 and V is TRBV7-9; D gene unclear. This CDR3 comprises 15 residues. The germline gives CDR1 SEHNR, CDR2 FQNEAQ (reference sequence). The germline V and J ends were trimmed by 5 bases and 2 bases, with 15 bases remaining between them. The CDR3 region is CASSPFRHYNTEAFF. The CDR3, as DNA: TGTGCCAGCAGCCCTTTCCGACATTACAACACTGAAGCTTTCTTT.

The chain couples TRBV2 to TRBJ1-5, with TRBD1 matching 8 bases. V trimming: 5 bases; J trimming: 0 bases; junction bases outside the gene matches: 3. CDR3 length: 15 amino acids. Germline CDR1 SNHLY, CDR2 FYNNEI. In nucleotides, the CDR3 is TGTGCCAGCAGTTCGCAGGGGGCTAGCAATCAGCCCCAGCATTTT. Translated: CASSSQGASNQPQHF.

The genes are TRBV18 and TRBJ2-7, with D possibly being TRBD2 (6 bases). V was pared by 6 bases and J by 2 bases, with 17 bases between. The germline V gene has CDR1 KGHSH and CDR2 LQKENI. The CDR3 length is 15 residues. CDR3 in amino acids: CASSFSGTATYEQYF. The CDR3 DNA reads TGTGCCAGCTCGTTCTCGGGGACTGCTACCTACGAGCAGTACTTC.

The chain links TRBV4-1 to TRBJ2-1, with 10 bases lining up with TRBD2. CDR1 and CDR2 from the germline V gene are MGHRA and YSYEKL. This CDR3 comprises 18 residues. J was trimmed by 7 bases and V by 1 base; bases with no gene match: 13. CDR3 region: CASSQGRAGGPRINEQFF. CDR3 nucleotide sequence: TGCGCCAGCAGCCAAGGAAGAGCGGGAGGGCCGCGAATAAATGAGCAGTTCTTC.

This chain links TRBV18 with TRBJ1-5; D not resolved. The CDR3 is made up of 13 amino acids. Per the germline V gene, CDR1 is KGHSH and CDR2 is LQKENI. V lost 5 bases, J lost 5 bases, and 10 bases lay in between. CDR3 in amino acids: CASSSGPDQPQHF. In DNA form, the CDR3 reads TGTGCCAGCTCATCCGGTCCCGATCAGCCCCAGCATTTT.

V and J are TRBV9 and TRBJ2-7; 12 bases fit TRBD2. Trimming removed 3 bases from V and 6 bases from J; junction bases left unmatched: 4. Germline CDR1 SGDLS, CDR2 YYNGEE. This CDR3 spans 14 amino acids. Here the CDR3 reads CASSALAGGGEQYF. CDR3 nucleotide sequence: TGTGCCAGCAGCGCCCTAGCGGGAGGGGGCGAGCAGTACTTC.

The chain is built from TRBV5-1 and TRBJ2-1; 14 nucleotides match TRBD2. Trimming at V came to 4 bases and at J to 8 bases, leaving 8 bases not matched to a gene. CDR1 is SGHRS, CDR2 YFSETQ, per germline. The CDR3 is 16 residues long. CDR3 nucleotides: TGCGCCAGCAGCGCGGGACTAGCGGGAGTCGGGGATGAGCAGTTCTTC. It translates to CASSAGLAGVGDEQFF.

The chain employs TRBV6-6 and TRBJ1-3; TRBD1 might be the D (5 bases). The germline V gene has CDR1 MNHNY and CDR2 SVGAGI (reference sequence). This CDR3 spans 15 amino acids. Deletions cut 2 bases from V and 4 bases from J, with 12 bases between. CDR3 bases: TGTGCCAGCAGTTACGTCGGGGGTGGAGGAAACACCATATATTTT. It translates to CASSYVGGGGNTIYF.

The table lists this clone with a few counts. This sequence joins TRBV28 and TRBJ1-6; D gene unclear. Trimming took 6 bases from V and 0 from J, leaving 12 bases between them. The CDR3 sequence is 16 residues long. Germline V gene lookup returns CDR1 MDHEN and CDR2 SYDVKM. CDR3 sequence (DNA): TGTGCCAGCAGCCTGACCGGGAGCTCCTATAATTCACCCCTCCACTTT. This codes for CASSLTGSSYNSPLHF.

This clone was counted a few times. This same CDR3 is encoded by further DNA sequences in the sample. V gene TRBV7-9 combines with J gene TRBJ1-6, with 9 bases aligning to TRBD1. Germline V CDR1 and CDR2: SEHNR, FQNEAQ (reference sequence). This CDR3 spans 16 amino acids. With V trimmed by 4 bases and J by 4 bases, 5 bases remained unmatched. The CDR3 spells CASSSGQGFYNSPLHF. The CDR3 nucleotides are TGTGCCAGCAGCTCCGGACAGGGGTTTTATAATTCACCCCTCCACTTT.

The chain has TRBV7-9 and TRBJ1-1; no definite D call. The CDR3 totals 15 residues. Germline CDR1 and CDR2: SEHNR and FQNEAQ (reference sequence). V gave up 1 base and J gave up 2 bases, with 11 bases separating them. The CDR3 loop is CASSLDAGINTEAFF. The CDR3 nucleotides read TGTGCCAGCAGCTTAGATGCGGGAATAAACACTGAAGCTTTCTTT.

The chain couples TRBV19 to TRBJ1-2; 7 bases map to TRBD1. The trim removed 5 bases at V and 4 bases at J, leaving 4 bases unmatched. The CDR3 length is 13 residues. The germline V gene has CDR1 LNHDA and CDR2 SQIVND (reference sequence). CDR3 bases: TGTGCCAGTAGTGGAGGGGGCAGCTATGGCTACACCTTC. Translation: CASSGGGSYGYTF.

J is TRBJ2-7 and V is TRBV5-5; TRBD2 is a possible D gene (5 bases). The germline gives CDR1 SGHKS, CDR2 YYEKEE (reference sequence). The CDR3 contains 13 residues. Trimming pared 2 bases from V and 7 bases from J, leaving 13 bases between. Here the CDR3 reads CASSFLWGDEQYF. The CDR3 bases are TGTGCCAGCAGCTTTCTCTGGGGAGATGAGCAGTACTTC.

This chain joins TRBV9 and TRBJ1-4; 8 bases match TRBD1. Germline CDR1 is SGDLS and CDR2 is YYNGEE. The length of the CDR3 is 15 residues. Trimming cost V 3 bases and J 5 bases; bases outside gene matches: 6. CDR3 sequence reads: CASSGQTGVNEKLFF. The CDR3 DNA reads as TGTGCCAGCAGCGGACAGACAGGGGTGAATGAAAAACTGTTTTTT.

The chain has TRBV4-1 and TRBJ1-1; possible D gene TRBD1, 6 bases. Germline loops: CDR1 MGHRA, CDR2 YSYEKL. This CDR3 is built from 13 residues. V was shortened by 1 base and J by 8 bases, with 11 bases between the two germline ends. CDR3 bases: TGCGCCAGCAGCCAAGGGGGGCAGAGAGAAGCTTTCTTT. This sequence encodes CASSQGGQREAFF.

V and J are TRBV10-3 and TRBJ1-2; 7 bases align to TRBD1. Losses at the gene ends were 2 bases for V and 7 bases for J; bases not matched to a gene: 7. The CDR3 covers 14 residues. The germline gives CDR1 ENHRY, CDR2 SYGVKD. CDR3 sequence reads: CAISEPGTASGYTF. CDR3 DNA sequence: TGTGCCATCAGTGAGCCTGGGACAGCCTCTGGCTACACCTTC.

The J gene is TRBJ1-2, the V gene TRBV30, with 11 bases that match TRBD1. V lost 2 bases and J lost 2; bases outside the gene matches: 1. The germline V gene has CDR1 GTSNPN and CDR2 SVGIG (reference sequence). The CDR3 contains 14 residues. Written as DNA, the CDR3 is TGTGCCTGGAGTCGGACAGGGGGCAACTATGGCTACACCTTC. It encodes CAWSRTGGNYGYTF.

The genes are TRBV18 and TRBJ1-3; D perhaps matches TRBD1 (6 bases). The CDR3 runs to 13 residues. V lost 4 bases, J lost 4 bases, and 8 bases lay in between. Germline CDR1 reads KGHSH; CDR2 reads LQKENI. The CDR3, as DNA: TGTGCCAGCTCACTGGGACAAGGAAACACCATATATTTT. This codes for CASSLGQGNTIYF.

V and J are TRBV2 and TRBJ2-1; possibly TRBD2 for D (6 bases). Trimming removed 5 bases at V and 10 bases at J, with 24 bases between. Germline V CDR1 and CDR2: SNHLY, FYNNEI. There are 16 residues in the CDR3. In DNA, the CDR3 is TGTGCCAGCAGTTCGCCGCGGGAACGTGGGAGCTACGAGCAGTTCTTC. Its translation: CASSSPRERGSYEQFF.

The chain couples TRBV29-1 to TRBJ1-4; 8 bases match TRBD1. With V trimmed by 5 bases and J by 3 bases, 8 bases remained unmatched. The CDR3 is 15 amino acids. The germline gives CDR1 SQVTM, CDR2 ANQGSEA. CDR3 DNA: TGCAGCGTTTTTCAGGGGGCCTATCCTAATGAAAAACTGTTTTTT. Amino acid sequence: CSVFQGAYPNEKLFF. The full variable domain, completed using reference TRBV29-1 and TRBJ1-4, is SAVISQKPSRDICQRGTSLTIQCQVDSQVTMMFWYRQQPGQSLTLIATANQGSEATYESGFVIDKFPISRPNLTFSTLTVSNMSPEDSSIYLCSVFQGAYPNEKLFFGSGTQLSVL.